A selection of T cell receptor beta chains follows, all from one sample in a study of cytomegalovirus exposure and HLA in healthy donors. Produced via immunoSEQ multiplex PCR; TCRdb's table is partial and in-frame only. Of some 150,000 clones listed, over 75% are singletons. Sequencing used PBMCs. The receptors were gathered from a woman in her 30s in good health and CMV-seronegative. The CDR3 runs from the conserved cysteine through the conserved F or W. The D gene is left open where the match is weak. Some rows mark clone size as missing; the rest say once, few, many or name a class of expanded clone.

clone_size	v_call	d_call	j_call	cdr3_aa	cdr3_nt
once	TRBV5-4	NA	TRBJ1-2	CASSPERVEVSYGYTF	TGTGCCAGCAGCCCGGAGAGGGTGGAAGTAAGCTATGGCTACACCTTC
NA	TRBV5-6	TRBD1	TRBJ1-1	CASSRTGPGTEAFF	TGTGCCAGCAGCCGGACAGGTCCGGGCACTGAAGCTTTCTTT
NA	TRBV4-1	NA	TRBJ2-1	CASSQDPSVAPRRQFF	TGCGCCAGCAGCCAAGACCCGTCGGTAGCGCCCAGACGGCAGTTCTTC
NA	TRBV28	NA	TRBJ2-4	CASSSVPKSNIQYF	TGTGCCAGCAGTTCTGTTCCGAAGAGTAACATTCAGTACTTC
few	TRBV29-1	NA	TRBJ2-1	CSAAISYNEQFF	TGCTCTGCGGCTATCTCCTACAATGAGCAGTTCTTC
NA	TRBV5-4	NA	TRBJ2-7	CASSLYRAYEQYF	TGTGCCAGCAGCTTATACAGAGCCTACGAGCAGTACTTC
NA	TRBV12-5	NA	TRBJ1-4	CASGLGLLGTTNEKLFF	TGTGCTAGTGGTTTGGGCCTCCTCGGGACAACTAATGAAAAACTGTTTTTT
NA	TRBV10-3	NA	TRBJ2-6	CAISEAQGSGANVLTF	TGTGCCATCAGTGAGGCGCAGGGTTCTGGGGCCAACGTCCTGACTTTC
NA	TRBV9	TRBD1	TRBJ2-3	CASSAPTGEGTDTQYF	TGTGCCAGCAGCGCACCGACAGGGGAAGGCACAGATACGCAGTATTTT
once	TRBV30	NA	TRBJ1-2	CAWSVPNYGYTF	TGTGCCTGGAGTGTCCCGAACTATGGCTACACCTTC
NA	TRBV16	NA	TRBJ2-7	CASSPISAPYEQYF	TGTGCCAGCAGCCCTATCAGCGCGCCCTACGAGCAGTACTTC
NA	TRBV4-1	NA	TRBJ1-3	CASSQGENSGNTIYF	TGCGCCAGCAGCCAAGGTGAGAACTCTGGAAACACCATATATTTT
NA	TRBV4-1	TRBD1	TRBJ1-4	CASSQPRDRVGVRKLFF	TGCGCCAGCAGCCAACCCCGGGACAGGGTGGGTGTCCGAAAACTGTTTTTT
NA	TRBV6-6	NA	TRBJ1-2	CASSLGAGYTF	TGTGCCAGCAGCCTGGGGGCTGGCTACACCTTC
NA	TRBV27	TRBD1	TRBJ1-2	CASSLSPGGYGYTF	TGTGCCAGCAGTTTATCTCCAGGGGGCTATGGCTACACCTTC
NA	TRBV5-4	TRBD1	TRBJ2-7	CASTNRDRGLEQYF	TGTGCCAGCACCAACCGGGACAGGGGGCTCGAGCAGTACTTC
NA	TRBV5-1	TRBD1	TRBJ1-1	CASSSAGTVNTEAFF	TGCGCCAGCAGCTCCGCCGGGACAGTGAACACTGAAGCTTTCTTT
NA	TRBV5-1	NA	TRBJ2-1	CASSSLEGGGSEQFF	TGCGCCAGCAGCTCACTAGAGGGTGGTGGCAGTGAGCAGTTCTTC
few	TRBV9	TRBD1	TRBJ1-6	CASSQGRGPGSYNSPLHF	TGTGCCAGCAGCCAAGGCAGGGGGCCTGGCTCCTATAATTCACCCCTCCACTTT
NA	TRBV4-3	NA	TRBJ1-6	CASSQDFSSSYNSPLHF	TGCGCCAGCAGCCAAGATTTTAGCAGCTCCTATAATTCACCCCTCCACTTT
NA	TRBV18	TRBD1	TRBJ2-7	CASSPRTGKGYEQYF	TGTGCCAGCTCACCCAGGACAGGGAAGGGGTACGAGCAGTACTTC
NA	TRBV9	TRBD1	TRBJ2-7	CASSPRDRVNYEQYF	TGTGCCAGCAGCCCCAGGGACAGGGTGAACTACGAGCAGTACTTC
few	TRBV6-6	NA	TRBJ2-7	CASRRDSAYEQYF	TGTGCCAGCAGACGGGACTCAGCCTACGAGCAGTACTTC
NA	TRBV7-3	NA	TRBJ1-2	CASSLGAGSGYTF	TGTGCCAGCAGCTTAGGTGCGGGATCCGGCTACACCTTC
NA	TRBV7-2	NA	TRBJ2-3	CASSLAGIPGDTQYF	TGTGCCAGCAGCTTAGCAGGGATTCCGGGGGATACGCAGTATTTT
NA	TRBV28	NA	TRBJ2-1	CASTSRRNGQFF	TGTGCCAGCACATCCCGGAGAAATGGGCAGTTCTTC
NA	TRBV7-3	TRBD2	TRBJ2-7	CASSGGTSGSQYEQYF	TGTGCCAGCAGCGGCGGGACTAGCGGGAGTCAATACGAGCAGTACTTC
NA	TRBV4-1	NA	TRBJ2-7	CASSQDPQRDEQYF	TGCGCCAGCAGCCAAGACCCCCAGAGGGACGAGCAGTACTTC
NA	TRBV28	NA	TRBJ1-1	CASSLVGPRGEAFF	TGTGCCAGCAGTTTGGTTGGGCCCCGGGGGGAAGCTTTCTTT
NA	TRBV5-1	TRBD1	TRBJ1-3	CASSAGQGASGNTIYF	TGCGCCAGCAGCGCGGGACAGGGGGCCTCTGGAAACACCATATATTTT
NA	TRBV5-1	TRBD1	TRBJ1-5	CASSPRTGHNQPQHF	TGCGCCAGCAGCCCGCGGACAGGGCACAATCAGCCCCAGCATTTT
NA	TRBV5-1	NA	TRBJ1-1	CASSSAPRDNTEAFF	TGCGCCAGCAGCTCGGCCCCCAGGGATAATACTGAAGCTTTCTTT
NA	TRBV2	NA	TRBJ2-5	CASSERRLWGLKQETQYF	TGTGCCAGCAGTGAACGGCGTTTATGGGGGCTCAAGCAAGAGACCCAGTACTTC
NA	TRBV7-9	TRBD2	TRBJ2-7	CASSLSGGAHEQYF	TGTGCCAGCAGCTTAAGCGGGGGGGCCCACGAGCAGTACTTC
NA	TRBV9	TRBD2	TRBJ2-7	CASSNGTSGSYEQYF	TGTGCCAGCAGCAACGGGACTAGCGGGTCCTACGAGCAGTACTTC
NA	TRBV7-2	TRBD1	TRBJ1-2	CASSLVTGEYGYTF	TGTGCCAGCAGCTTAGTTACAGGGGAGTATGGCTACACCTTC
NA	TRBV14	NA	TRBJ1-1	CASSQTGTEAFF	TGTGCCAGCAGCCAAACCGGCACTGAAGCTTTCTTT
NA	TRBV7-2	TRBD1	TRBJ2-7	CASSGAGGMNEQYF	TGTGCCAGCAGCGGGGCAGGGGGCATGAACGAGCAGTACTTC
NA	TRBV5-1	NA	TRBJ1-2	CASSFDTPVYGYTF	TGCGCCAGCAGTTTCGACACCCCCGTCTATGGCTACACCTTC
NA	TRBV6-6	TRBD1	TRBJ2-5	CASSQTGMQETQYF	TGTGCCAGCAGTCAGACAGGGATGCAAGAGACCCAGTACTTC
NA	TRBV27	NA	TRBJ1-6	CASSLLGASPLHF	TGTGCCAGCAGTTTGCTAGGGGCATCACCCCTCCACTTT